The sequence of this T cell receptor (beta chain) was determined in a study of blood T cell repertoires in COVID-19. About the research overall: Specimens from acute and convalescent COVID-19 originated in the United States, Italy and Spain. Sources were T cells, B-cell-depleted T cells, or PBMCs; the material itself was cDNA or gDNA.

Authors' analysis steps: By means of reference gene primer amplification, nucleated cell counts were estimated. Some clones are missing from TCRdb's copy, which holds only in-frame ones; the method was immunoSEQ multiplex PCR. V and J calls and clone size are as listed in that table; D and trimming were resolved from the DNA. The sample yields about 32,000 clones, 90% seen once. This TCR was recovered from a man aged 65 to 85 with active or convalescent COVID-19. Input material: peripheral blood.

The CDR3 here is CASTLGQMNTEAFF. The CDR3 DNA is TGTGCCAGCACTTTGGGACAAATGAACACTGAAGCTTTCTTT. The genes are TRBV28 and TRBJ1-1, with D tentatively TRBD1 (6 bases). The CDR3 sequence is 14 residues long. Trimming stripped 7 bases from V and 0 bases from J, with 12 bases between. The V gene's germline CDR1 is MDHEN and CDR2 SYDVKM.